These 24 T cell receptor beta chains were all obtained from the same sample, sequenced in a study of T cells in Graves' hyperthyroidism and ophthalmopathy. TCR beta CDR3 sequences were amplified from RNA transcripts. Using the HTBI primer set, a first-round RT-PCR was run on the TCR CDR3. TCRdb used MiXCR to reprocess the multiplex PCR reads, holding one entry per CDR3 protein. The sample holds 250,000 or so distinct CDR3 sequences, about 15% seen once. The sequenced material came from blood. The receptors were sampled from a woman aged 40 to 55 with Graves' hyperthyroidism that later progressed to Graves' ophthalmopathy.

At least ten counts were recorded for this clonotype. The J gene is TRBJ1-1, the V gene TRBV5-8; D remains unclear. The V end was cut by 1 base, the J end by 3 bases, with 7 bases between. The CDR3 totals 13 residues. Germline values: CDR1 SGHTS, CDR2 YDEGEE. CDR3 sequence reads: CASSLRRDTEAFF. CDR3 in DNA: TGTGCCAGCAGCTTGCGTAGGGACACTGAAGCTTTCTTT.

This clonotype was detected many times. The V call is TRBV2, the J call TRBJ2-5; perhaps TRBD1 as D (6 bases). This CDR3 has 15 residues. V dropped 6 bases and J dropped 4 bases, with 18 bases sitting between them. The germline V gene encodes CDR1 SNHLY and CDR2 FYNNEI. The CDR3 loop is CASSGRTERRETQYF. The CDR3, as DNA: TGTGCCAGCAGCGGAAGGACAGAACGGAGAGAGACCCAGTACTTC. The variable domain in full, with the rest retrieved from reference TRBV2 and TRBJ2-5, is EPEVTQTPSHQVTQMGQEVILRCVPISNHLYFYWYRQILGQKVEFLVSFYNNEISEKSEIFDDQFSVERPDGSNFTLKIRSTKLEDSAMYFCASSGRTERRETQYFGPGTRLLVL.

In this sample, this clonotype turned up many times. The gene calls are TRBV6-5 and TRBJ2-1; D is perhaps TRBD2 (5 bases). The length of the CDR3 is 15 residues. Trimming pared 0 bases from V and 5 bases from J, leaving 11 bases between. Germline loops: CDR1 MNHEY, CDR2 SVGAGI. CDR3 protein: CASSYSPSRDNEQFF. The CDR3 DNA is TGTGCCAGCAGTTACTCCCCTAGCCGCGACAATGAGCAGTTCTTC.

This chain uses TRBV7-9 with TRBJ2-1; TRBD1 agrees at 9 bases. Germline CDR1 SEHNR, CDR2 FQNEAQ (reference sequence). CDR3 size: 14 residues. With V trimmed by 4 bases and J by 8 bases, 6 bases remained unmatched. CDR3 protein: CASSSRDRADEQFF. The CDR3 DNA reads as TGTGCCAGCAGCTCCCGGGACAGGGCCGATGAGCAGTTCTTC.

This clonotype occurred many times. The genes are TRBV6-5 and TRBJ2-4; the D call may be TRBD1 or TRBD2 (5 bases each). This CDR3 region has 15 residues. V lost 3 bases, J lost 1 base, and 10 bases lay in between. Germline CDR1 and CDR2: MNHEY and SVGAGI. The CDR3 region is CASSYGGAAKNIQYF. CDR3 nucleotide sequence: TGTGCCAGCAGTTATGGGGGAGCGGCCAAAAACATTCAGTACTTC.

This clonotype was observed at least ten times. The chain uses TRBV12-3 or TRBV12-4 and TRBJ2-5; unclear D gene. The ends were cut back, 3 bases at V and 5 bases at J, with 13 bases in the middle. There are 14 residues in the CDR3. The CDR3 sequence: CASSLEPGGETQYF. Written as DNA, the CDR3 is TGTGCCAGCAGTTTGGAGCCCGGTGGGGAGACCCAGTACTTC.

This clonotype was seen repeatedly, ten times or more. The chain employs TRBV24-1 and TRBJ2-7, with D unclear. Germline V lookup: CDR1 KGHDR, CDR2 SFDVKD. The CDR3 is made up of 13 amino acids. V lost 5 bases and J 4 bases, leaving 11 bases between the germline ends. CDR3 nucleotides: TGTGCCACCAGTGCCCTGGACGGATACGAGCAGTACTTC. As protein: CATSALDGYEQYF.

This clonotype was picked up many times. The V call is TRBV9, the J call TRBJ1-1, with D uncertain. CDR1 and CDR2 (germline): SGDLS, YYNGEE. V was clipped by 3 bases and J by 0 bases, with 9 bases between them. There are 14 residues in the CDR3. The CDR3 DNA reads as TGTGCCAGCAGCGCGGGGAACCTGAACACTGAAGCTTTCTTT. Its protein is CASSAGNLNTEAFF.

The chain is built from TRBV18 and TRBJ1-1; no clear D. CDR1 and CDR2 from the germline V gene are KGHSH and LQKENI. V dropped 2 bases and J dropped 0 bases, with 7 bases sitting between them. The CDR3 covers 14 residues. CDR3 protein: CASSPSIMNTEAFF. The CDR3 nucleotides read TGTGCCAGCTCACCATCAATCATGAACACTGAAGCTTTCTTT.

This clonotype was seen repeatedly, ten times or more. The rearrangement uses TRBV29-1 and TRBJ1-1; D gene ambiguous. The CDR3 sequence is 12 residues long. Germline CDR1 reads SQVTM; CDR2 reads ANQGSEA. V lost 4 bases and J lost 1, with 7 bases in between. CDR3 in amino acids: CSVAEPNTEAFF. In DNA, the CDR3 is TGCAGCGTTGCAGAGCCGAACACTGAAGCTTTCTTT.

The gene calls are TRBV28 and TRBJ1-2; no firm D call. The CDR3 has 13 amino acids. V was trimmed by 7 bases and J by 14 bases, leaving 23 bases between them. CDR1 and CDR2 from the germline V gene are MDHEN and SYDVKM. The CDR3 DNA sequence: TGTGCCAGCACCCCCGGGGTGATTGGTCCGGGAACCTTC. This encodes CASTPGVIGPGTF.

At least ten counts were recorded for this clonotype. The gene calls are TRBV6-2 or TRBV6-3 and TRBJ2-7, with 9 bases identical to TRBD2. The germline CDR1 and CDR2 sequences are MNHEY and SVGEGT. J was trimmed by 0 bases and V by 2 bases; bases with no gene match: 14. This CDR3 contains 19 residues. The CDR3 protein is CASSYPSGKGERSSYEQYF. The DNA for the CDR3 is TGTGCCAGCAGTTACCCTAGCGGGAAGGGGGAGAGGAGCTCCTACGAGCAGTACTTC.

This clonotype has at least ten counts. The gene calls are TRBV28 and TRBJ1-3, with 7 positions matching TRBD1. After removal of 7 bases from V and 0 bases from J, the junction contained 12 bases not matched to a gene. This CDR3 is built from 17 residues. CDR1 MDHEN and CDR2 SYDVKM come from the germline V gene. CDR3 sequence reads: CASIRQGHSISGNTIYF. CDR3 coding DNA: TGTGCCAGCATTCGACAGGGCCATTCCATCTCTGGAAACACCATATATTTT. The full variable domain, in which reference TRBV28 and TRBJ1-3 provide the parts outside the CDR3, is DVKVTQSSRYLVKRTGEKVFLECVQDMDHENMFWYRQDPGLGLRLIYFSYDVKMKEKGDIPEGYSVSREKKERFSLILESASTNQTSMYLCASIRQGHSISGNTIYFGEGSWLTVV.

This clonotype was counted at least ten times. The rearrangement links TRBV30 to TRBJ1-6; D is undetermined. Per germline, CDR1 GTSNPN and CDR2 SVGIG (reference sequence). The CDR3 sequence is 12 residues long. Trimming pared 5 bases from V and 4 bases from J, leaving 6 bases between. The CDR3 sequence: CAWGRYNSPLHF. CDR3 in DNA: TGTGCCTGGGGACGGTATAATTCACCCCTCCACTTT.

At least ten counts were recorded for this clonotype. The V gene is TRBV19, the J gene TRBJ2-5; 8 bases agree with TRBD1. The CDR3 sequence is 14 residues long. J was trimmed by 4 bases and V by 6 bases; bases with no gene match: 7. Germline CDR1 and CDR2: LNHDA and SQIVND (reference sequence). CDR3 sequence: CASRRTGTRETQYF. CDR3 bases: TGTGCCAGTAGACGGACAGGGACAAGAGAGACCCAGTACTTC. The whole variable domain, remainder taken from reference TRBV19 and TRBJ2-5, is DGGITQSPKYLFRKEGQNVTLSCEQNLNHDAMYWYRQDPGQGLRLIYYSQIVNDFQKGDIAEGYSVSREKKESFPLTVTSAQKNPTAFYLCASRRTGTRETQYFGPGTRLLVL.

This clonotype was detected only once. The chain links TRBV27 to TRBJ1-1, with D maybe TRBD1 (6 bases). Trimming took 2 bases from V and 10 from J, leaving 17 bases between them. Germline lookup yields CDR1 MNHEY and CDR2 SMNVEV (reference sequence). CDR3 length: 14 residues. CDR3 in amino acids: CASSLDRWGESAFF. For the CDR3, the DNA is TGTGCCAGCAGTTTAGACAGGTGGGGAGAATCAGCTTTCTTT.

This clonotype was detected ten times or more. The chain uses TRBV7-2 and TRBJ2-1; 15 bases fit TRBD2. CDR1 SGHTA and CDR2 FQGNSA come from the germline V gene. The V and J ends lost 5 bases and 7 bases, in that order; junction bases with no gene match: 6. The CDR3 is 16 amino acids. DNA of the CDR3: TGTGCCAGCAGCCCAGCGGGACTAGCGGGAGGAAATGAGCAGTTCTTC. This sequence encodes CASSPAGLAGGNEQFF. The full variable domain, completed using reference TRBV7-2 and TRBJ2-1, is GAGVSQSPSNKVTEKGKDVELRCDPISGHTALYWYRQSLGQGLEFLIYFQGNSAPDKSGLPSDRFSAERTGGSVSTLTIQRTQQEDSAVYLCASSPAGLAGGNEQFFGPGTRLTVL.

This clonotype occurred many times. This chain connects TRBV12-3 or TRBV12-4 to TRBJ2-2; D is undetermined. Trimming cost V 5 bases and J 1 base, with 14 bases left between them. This CDR3 contains 16 residues. This CDR3 reads CASSPLRLLNTGELFF. The CDR3 DNA follows: TGTGCCAGCAGTCCCCTGCGACTCCTGAACACCGGGGAGCTGTTTTTT.

This clonotype has more than one count but fewer than ten. The V call is TRBV9, the J call TRBJ2-1, with TRBD1 as a possible D gene (7 bases). Germline values: CDR1 SGDLS, CDR2 YYNGEE. V lost 3 bases and J 0 bases, leaving 10 bases between the germline ends. This CDR3 is 15 amino acids long. The CDR3 loop is CASSGQGGSYNEQFF. Here the CDR3 DNA reads TGTGCCAGCAGCGGCCAGGGGGGCTCCTACAATGAGCAGTTCTTC. The full variable domain, in which reference TRBV9 and TRBJ2-1 provide the parts outside the CDR3, is DSGVTQTPKHLITATGQRVTLRCSPRSGDLSVYWYQQSLDQGLQFLIQYYNGEERAKGNILERFSAQQFPDLHSELNLSSLELGDSALYFCASSGQGGSYNEQFFGPGTRLTVL.

There are many counts of this clonotype. The gene calls are TRBV28 and TRBJ1-6; the match to TRBD1 covers 8 bases. Trimming removed 6 bases from V and 9 bases from J; junction bases left unmatched: 10. This CDR3 contains 15 residues. Germline assignment: CDR1 MDHEN and CDR2 SYDVKM. The CDR3: CASRQGDILGSPLHF. The CDR3, as DNA: TGTGCCAGCAGACAGGGGGACATCTTAGGTTCACCCCTCCACTTT.

Many counts were recorded for this clonotype. The chain links TRBV5-1 to TRBJ2-3; TRBD2 aligns across 8 bases. Germline CDR1 and CDR2: SGHRS and YFSETQ. V lost 2 bases, J lost 7 bases, and 12 bases stayed unmatched. The CDR3 covers 16 residues. The CDR3: CASSFSPGTRYNTQYF. In nucleotides, the CDR3 is TGCGCCAGCAGCTTTTCCCCTGGGACTAGGTACAATACGCAGTATTTT.

In the case of this clonotype: Given a much more abundant clone one base away, this may be a read error. This chain links TRBV9 with TRBJ1-6; D ambiguous. In germline, CDR1 is SGDLS, CDR2 YYNGEE. The CDR3 spans 15 residues. Between the trimmed V and J ends, which lost 4 bases and 10 bases, there was a span of 18 bases. The CDR3 DNA is TGTGCCAGCAGCACCTGGGCAGATCGTAAGTCACCCCTCCACTTT. This codes for CASSTWADRKSPLHF.

The chain has TRBV28 and TRBJ1-6; 10 bases align to TRBD1. Germline CDR1 and CDR2: MDHEN and SYDVKM. The CDR3 totals 16 residues. V dropped 6 bases and J dropped 7; count of bases not matched to a gene: 9. Here the CDR3 reads CASSPDRGNWNSPLHF. The CDR3 region has the DNA TGTGCCAGCAGCCCGGACAGGGGGAACTGGAATTCACCCCTCCACTTT. Using reference TRBV28 and TRBJ1-6 for the parts outside the CDR3, the full variable domain is DVKVTQSSRYLVKRTGEKVFLECVQDMDHENMFWYRQDPGLGLRLIYFSYDVKMKEKGDIPEGYSVSREKKERFSLILESASTNQTSMYLCASSPDRGNWNSPLHFGNGTRLTVT.

The CDR3 is CASSEGLAGALDTQYF. In nucleotides, the CDR3 is TGTGCCAGCAGCGAGGGACTAGCGGGAGCATTGGATACGCAGTATTTT. The chain couples TRBV7-6 to TRBJ2-3; TRBD2 matches at 14 bases. CDR1 is SGHVS and CDR2 is FNYEAQ in the germline V gene. This CDR3 comprises 16 residues. Unmatched junction bases numbered 7, after V lost 5 bases and J lost 6 bases.